These T cell receptor beta chains were read from a single sample in a study of blood T cell repertoires in COVID-19. The repertoire was sequenced with immunoSEQ multiplex PCR; TCRdb's copy has only in-frame clones and lacks some. The sample consists of a few hundred thousand clones, approximately 90% of them appearing once. Specimen: PBMCs or T cells enriched from blood (not recorded which). These receptors were collected from a woman under 30 who had recovered from COVID-19. The conserved cysteine and the conserved F or W are not part of the CDR3 here. The size of a clone is reported for some rows only, either as once, few or many, or as a class for expanded clones.

clone_size	v_call	cdr3_aa
.	TRBV7-2	ASSFQPYQGNSPLH
.	TRBV10-3	AISQGQGASESPLH
.	TRBV3-1/TRBV3-2	ASSRQPSSYNEQF
.	TRBV7-2	ASSLLSGALTDTQY
.	TRBV12-3/TRBV12-4	ASSLWQAGT
.	TRBV24-1	ATSRGTDTQY
.	TRBV9	ASSVDGGRGAYGYT
.	TRBV7-9	ASSLQGARNTEAF
.	TRBV12-3/TRBV12-4	ASSSVAGQPQH
once	TRBV6-5	ASQDRVSSHTQY
few	TRBV24-1	ATAPGSTGELF
.	TRBV4-1	ASSPGGTGELF
many	TRBV11-2	ASRAQHNSPLH
.	TRBV6-6	ASSYPGVNYGYT
.	TRBV5-8	ASSFRSTNEKLF
.	TRBV5-1	ASTERGSSYNEQF
once	TRBV30	ARDSSSGSYGYT
.	TRBV27	ASSEGLAINTGELF
.	TRBV6-5	ASSRLAGGRETQY
.	TRBV29-1	SVASGGAFNEQF
.	TRBV2	ASTYGQGSSPLH
once	TRBV28	ASGTTGGYTEAF